A selection of T cell receptor beta chains follows, all from one sample in a study of CD8+ T cells in alopecia areata. Using immunoSEQ multiplex PCR, the repertoire was profiled, and TCRdb retains in-frame clones only, with some absent. The sample has approximately 210,000 clones, 50% to 60% seen once. The sample in question was CD4+ T cells sorted from blood, obtained at week 4, from a patient treated with tofacitinib. Every receptor here comes from a human donor with alopecia areata. Both conserved end residues are trimmed from each CDR3. D genes are given only for firm matches.

J: TRBJ2-2
V: TRBV4-1
D: TRBD1
CDR3: ASGTRPGTGKKNTGELF

J: TRBJ1-4
V: TRBV15
D: TRBD1
CDR3: ATSRGQGATNEKLF

J: TRBJ1-2
V: TRBV5-1
D: TRBD1
CDR3: ASRGGQGPNYGYT

J: TRBJ1-2
V: TRBV6-1
D: NA
CDR3: ASSVYRVGYT

J: TRBJ2-7
V: TRBV4-2
D: NA
CDR3: ASSQGRTESYEQY

J: TRBJ1-5
V: TRBV9
D: TRBD1
CDR3: ASSATGTFVQPQH

J: TRBJ1-1
V: TRBV7-9
D: TRBD1
CDR3: ASSPHTGEVAEAF

J: TRBJ2-3
V: TRBV7-6
D: NA
CDR3: ASSTITGSGTDTQY

J: TRBJ1-1
V: TRBV30
D: NA
CDR3: AWSRQGFGAF

J: TRBJ2-2
V: TRBV30
D: NA
CDR3: AWSVPGRTGELF

J: TRBJ1-5
V: TRBV7-9
D: TRBD1
CDR3: ASSSYFGTGQGLGQPQH

J: TRBJ1-1
V: TRBV14
D: NA
CDR3: ASSQDDSMNTEAF

J: TRBJ2-2
V: TRBV4-3
D: NA
CDR3: ASSHLQGTGELF

J: TRBJ1-2
V: TRBV29-1
D: TRBD1
CDR3: SVAGTADNYGYT

J: TRBJ2-4
V: TRBV30
D: TRBD1
CDR3: AWSRGQGVNKNIQY

J: TRBJ2-5
V: TRBV5-1
D: NA
CDR3: ASSPGDGGTQY

J: TRBJ1-2
V: TRBV29-1
D: TRBD1
CDR3: SVEDGDRGYT

J: TRBJ1-1
V: TRBV7-9
D: NA
CDR3: ASSLGFAGENTEAF

J: TRBJ2-5
V: TRBV7-2
D: NA
CDR3: ASSRPQQETQY

J: TRBJ1-1
V: TRBV4-1
D: NA
CDR3: ASSQAGRSPAF

J: TRBJ1-5
V: TRBV28
D: TRBD1
CDR3: ASETGGIQPQH

J: TRBJ2-7
V: TRBV4-3
D: NA
CDR3: ASSQEAGSSYEQY

J: TRBJ1-1
V: TRBV30
D: NA
CDR3: AWSESWRSENTEAF

J: TRBJ1-1
V: TRBV29-1
D: NA
CDR3: SVESGYNTEAF

J: TRBJ2-7
V: TRBV9
D: TRBD1
CDR3: ASSRDRAYEQY

J: TRBJ1-6
V: TRBV28
D: NA
CDR3: ASSPIRISPLH

J: TRBJ1-1
V: TRBV29-1
D: TRBD1
CDR3: SARTGMNTEAF

J: TRBJ1-5
V: TRBV30
D: NA
CDR3: AWSGQGSGNQPQH

J: TRBJ1-2
V: TRBV19
D: TRBD1
CDR3: ASTLPGQGSYGYT

J: TRBJ1-4
V: TRBV2
D: NA
CDR3: ASSEDRTNEKLF